This T cell receptor beta chain was obtained from a study of CD8 T cells in ankylosing spondylitis. This clonotype was observed a few times. Its cognate antigen is unknown. The length of the CDR3 is 13 residues. The germline V gene encodes CDR1 ENHRY and CDR2 SYGVKD. V dropped 6 bases and J dropped 4; count of bases not matched to a gene: 0. Findings of the study overall: Seven to nine highly homologous variants formed a TCR beta motif that appeared characteristic of ankylosing spondylitis blood. Researchers report that disease-linked clones proved CD8+ and relatively rare in peripheral blood. There were earlier reports of some motif variants in reactive arthritis synovial fluid and blood. In ankylosing spondylitis patients, matched synovial fluid reportedly showed significant enrichment of disease-linked clones.

TCRdb re-derived calls from the 5' RACE reads in MiXCR, one entry per CDR3 protein. The sample contains fewer than 500,000 distinct CDR3 sequences, about 22% of which appear only once. The rearrangement links TRBV10-3 to TRBJ2-5; 12 bases map to TRBD2. The receptor comes from a male donor with ankylosing spondylitis. Sequenced: blood, either unsorted or a sorted T cell fraction (not recorded which). The CDR3 DNA is TGTGCCATCAGGGGACTAGCGGGAGAGACCCAGTACTTC. Translation: CAIRGLAGETQYF.